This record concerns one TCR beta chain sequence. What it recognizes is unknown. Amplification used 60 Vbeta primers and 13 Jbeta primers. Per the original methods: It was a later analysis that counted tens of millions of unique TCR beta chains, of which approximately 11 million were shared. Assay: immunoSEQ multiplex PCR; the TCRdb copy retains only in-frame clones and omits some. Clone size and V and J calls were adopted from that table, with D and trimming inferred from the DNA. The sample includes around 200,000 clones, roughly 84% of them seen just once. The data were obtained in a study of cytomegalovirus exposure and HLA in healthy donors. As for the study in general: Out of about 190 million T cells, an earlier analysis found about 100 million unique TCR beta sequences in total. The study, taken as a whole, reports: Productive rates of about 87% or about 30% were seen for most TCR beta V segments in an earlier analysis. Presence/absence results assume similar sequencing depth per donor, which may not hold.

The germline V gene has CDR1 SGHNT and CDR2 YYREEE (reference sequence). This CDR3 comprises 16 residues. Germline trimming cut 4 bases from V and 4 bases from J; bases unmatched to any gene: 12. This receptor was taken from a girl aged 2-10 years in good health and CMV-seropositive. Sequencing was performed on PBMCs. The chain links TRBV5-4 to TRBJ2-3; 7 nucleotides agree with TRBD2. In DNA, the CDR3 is TGTGCCAGCAGCGAAGGAAGCGGGATTAGCGCAGATACGCAGTATTTT. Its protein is CASSEGSGISADTQYF.